This paragraph covers one T cell receptor beta chain sequence. Generated by immunoSEQ multiplex PCR, the TCRdb table keeps only in-frame clones and is missing some. The sample includes approximately 93,000 clones, 70% to 90% of them seen just once. This sample stems from a study of blood T cell repertoires in COVID-19. Study-level background: From the United States, Italy and Spain came samples of acute and convalescent COVID-19. Sample material is recorded as cDNA or gDNA derived from T cells, B-cell-depleted T cells, or PBMCs.

During active infection, Seattle patients enrolled and were then monitored through disease. CDR3 length equals 13 residues. Trimming left V 2 bases short and J 5 bases short, with 9 bases between. The chain has TRBV12-3 or TRBV12-4 and TRBJ1-1, with D unclear. The sample comprised peripheral blood. The TCR comes from a man aged 50 to 59 with COVID-19, enrolled during active disease. In DNA, the CDR3 is TGTGCCAGCAGTTTATCCGGTTGGACTGAAGCTTTCTTT. It translates to CASSLSGWTEAFF.